This is a list of T cell receptor beta chains from one sample in a study of T cell responses to AZD1222 COVID-19 vaccine. Assay used: immunoSEQ multiplex PCR; TCRdb lists only in-frame clones, some missing. This sample has about 140,000 clones, with roughly 90% found just once. This sample comprised peripheral blood, obtained 28 days after the second AZD1222 dose. These receptors were obtained from an adult who received the AZD1222 COVID-19 vaccine. Each CDR3 is given with its conserved first and last residue. The D gene is left open where the match is weak. Some rows have no size entry. The others give once, few or many, or a class for an expanded clone.

>TRBD1|NA|TRBJ1-2|TRBV7-2
CASSSGPGQGGHGYTF
TGTGCCAGCAGCTCAGGGCCGGGACAGGGAGGGCATGGCTACACCTTC
>TRBD1|NA|TRBJ1-6|TRBV29-1
CSVGTGQANSPLHF
TGCAGCGTTGGGACTGGACAGGCGAATTCACCCCTCCACTTT
>TRBD1|NA|TRBJ1-2|TRBV25-1
CASSDRTGGLIYGYTF
TGTGCCAGCAGTGACCGGACAGGGGGCTTAATTTATGGCTACACCTTC
>NA|NA|TRBJ2-7|TRBV28
CASTKSARVAYEQYF
TGTGCCAGCACCAAATCTGCCCGGGTTGCCTACGAGCAGTACTTC
>TRBD1|NA|TRBJ2-7|TRBV6-5
CASMDRGNTYEQYF
TGTGCCAGCATGGACAGGGGGAATACCTACGAGCAGTACTTC
>NA|NA|TRBJ2-6|TRBV5-6
CASSPPSPSGANVLTF
TGTGCCAGCAGCCCACCCTCGCCCTCTGGGGCCAACGTCCTGACTTTC
>TRBD2|NA|TRBJ2-3|TRBV7-2
CASSLALSSGGRTDTQYF
TGTGCCAGCAGCTTAGCTTTATCTAGCGGAGGACGCACAGATACGCAGTATTTT
>TRBD2|NA|TRBJ2-7|TRBV27
CATYRLAGVGEQYF
TGTGCCACCTATCGACTAGCGGGAGTGGGTGAGCAGTACTTC
>NA|NA|TRBJ2-7|TRBV5-5
CASSIGTGAYEQYF
TGTGCCAGCAGCATCGGGACTGGGGCCTACGAGCAGTACTTC
>NA|NA|TRBJ2-3|TRBV7-9
CASSPGVTDTQYF
TGTGCCAGCAGCCCCGGGGTCACAGATACGCAGTATTTT
>NA|NA|TRBJ2-4|TRBV6-1
CASSDPTLGAKNIQYF
TGTGCCAGCAGTGACCCTACACTAGGGGCCAAAAACATTCAGTACTTC
>NA|NA|TRBJ1-1|TRBV11-1
CASSLDRANTEAFF
TGTGCCAGCAGCTTAGACAGGGCGAACACTGAAGCTTTCTTT
>TRBD1|NA|TRBJ2-2|TRBV5-4
CASRRTGGEGAGELFF
TGTGCCAGCAGAAGGACAGGGGGCGAAGGGGCCGGGGAGCTGTTTTTT
>NA|NA|TRBJ1-1|TRBV5-1
CASSPLGRIGVEAFF
TGCGCCAGCAGCCCGCTCGGCAGGATCGGGGTTGAAGCTTTCTTT
>TRBD1|NA|TRBJ1-3|TRBV7-9
CASSYSPRQGGNTIYF
TGTGCCAGCAGCTATTCACCTAGACAGGGAGGAAACACCATATATTTT
>NA|NA|TRBJ1-5|TRBV4-2
CASSPLLGSNQPQHF
TGTGCCAGCAGTCCCTTGTTGGGTAGCAATCAGCCCCAGCATTTT
>TRBD1|NA|TRBJ2-7|TRBV6-2/TRBV6-3
CASSYWDRGHEQYF
TGTGCCAGCAGTTATTGGGACAGGGGGCACGAGCAGTACTTC
>TRBD1|NA|TRBJ2-2|TRBV10-3
CAISESWTGTSGELFF
TGTGCCATCAGTGAGTCCTGGACAGGAACGTCCGGGGAGCTGTTTTTT
>NA|once|TRBJ1-5|TRBV6-5
CASKGSLLGPQHF
TGTGCCAGCAAGGGGAGCTTATTGGGGCCCCAGCATTTT
>NA|NA|TRBJ2-1|TRBV30
CAWQQGSYNEQFF
TGTGCCTGGCAACAGGGATCCTACAATGAGCAGTTCTTC
>NA|NA|TRBJ2-2|TRBV15
CATSRGWGAANTGELFF
TGTGCCACCAGCAGAGGTTGGGGAGCGGCAAACACCGGGGAGCTGTTTTTT
>NA|NA|TRBJ1-4|TRBV6-6
CASRSAGEKLFF
TGTGCCAGCAGGAGCGCGGGTGAAAAACTGTTTTTT
>TRBD1|NA|TRBJ1-1|TRBV5-1
CASSERDRGNTEAFF
TGCGCCAGCAGTGAACGGGACAGGGGGAACACTGAAGCTTTCTTT
>NA|once|TRBJ2-7|TRBV6-5
CASSSRTGSYEQYF
TGTGCCAGCAGTTCCCGGACGGGCTCCTACGAGCAGTACTTC
>NA|NA|TRBJ1-1|TRBV19
CASRTRGLNTEAFF
TGTGCCAGTAGGACCAGGGGCCTGAACACTGAAGCTTTCTTT
>TRBD1|NA|TRBJ1-4|TRBV2
CASSHYGQAAEKLFF
TGTGCCAGCAGTCACTACGGACAGGCCGCCGAAAAACTGTTTTTT
>TRBD1|NA|TRBJ1-1|TRBV27
CASSLSGGGGYTEAFF
TGTGCCAGCAGTTTATCGGGAGGAGGGGGCTACACTGAAGCTTTCTTT
>NA|NA|TRBJ1-2|TRBV24-1
CATSDQGRNYGYTF
TGTGCCACCAGTGATCAGGGGAGGAACTATGGCTACACCTTC
>NA|NA|TRBJ2-2|TRBV18
CASSPLEARNTGELFF
TGTGCCAGCTCACCTCTTGAGGCCAGGAACACCGGGGAGCTGTTTTTT
>NA|NA|TRBJ1-4|TRBV4-2
CASSRTAAEREKLFF
TGTGCCAGCAGCCGTACAGCCGCGGAGCGTGAAAAACTGTTTTTT
>NA|once|TRBJ1-2|TRBV4-3
CASSPRQYNYGYTF
TGCGCCAGCAGCCCCCGACAGTATAACTATGGCTACACCTTC
>NA|NA|TRBJ1-4|TRBV9
CASSVSGSGEKLFF
TGTGCCAGCAGCGTCTCCGGGAGCGGGGAAAAACTGTTTTTT
>NA|NA|TRBJ2-1|TRBV7-2
CASSLDRGNEQFF
TGTGCCAGCAGCTTAGACCGAGGCAATGAGCAGTTCTTC
>NA|once|TRBJ1-3|TRBV7-3
CASSYDGLSSGNTIYF
TGTGCCAGCAGCTACGACGGGCTAAGCTCTGGAAACACCATATATTTT
>TRBD2|NA|TRBJ2-1|TRBV9
CASSDEHLAGAPPNEQFF
TGTGCCAGCAGCGACGAACATCTAGCGGGGGCCCCCCCCAATGAGCAGTTCTTC
>NA|NA|TRBJ2-1|TRBV5-1
CASRSYRNEQFF
TGCGCCTCAAGGAGTTATCGGAATGAGCAGTTCTTC
>TRBD2|NA|TRBJ2-7|TRBV27
CASSVLAGASYEQYF
TGTGCCAGCAGCGTACTAGCGGGTGCTTCCTACGAGCAGTACTTC
>TRBD1|NA|TRBJ1-5|TRBV29-1
CSVRGQGSNQPQHF
TGCAGCGTGCGAGGACAGGGGAGCAATCAGCCCCAGCATTTT
>NA|NA|TRBJ1-1|TRBV6-5
CASSYSRGVGEVFF
TGTGCCAGCAGTTACTCGAGGGGGGTCGGGGAGGTTTTCTTT
>NA|NA|TRBJ1-1|TRBV27
CASSPGTYTEAFF
TGTGCCAGCAGTCCTGGGACCTACACTGAAGCTTTCTTT
>NA|once|TRBJ2-5|TRBV18
CASSPAPKETQYF
TGTGCCAGCTCACCGGCCCCAAAAGAGACCCAGTACTTC
>NA|NA|TRBJ1-4|TRBV28
CATRSLPTNEKLFF
TGTGCCACCCGGAGCCTACCAACTAATGAAAAACTGTTTTTT
>TRBD2|NA|TRBJ2-7|TRBV5-5
CASSGGAYEQYF
TGTGCCAGCAGCGGGGGGGCCTACGAGCAGTACTTC
>TRBD1|NA|TRBJ2-7|TRBV5-5
CASSQPGQTYEQYF
TGTGCCAGCAGCCAACCGGGACAGACCTACGAGCAGTACTTC
>TRBD1|NA|TRBJ1-2|TRBV5-1
CASSIAGTGGGYTF
TGCGCCAGCAGCATAGCCGGGACAGGCGGTGGCTACACCTTC
>NA|NA|TRBJ1-5|TRBV7-2
CASSFDRINQPQHF
TGTGCCAGCAGCTTTGACAGGATCAATCAGCCCCAGCATTTT
>TRBD2|NA|TRBJ2-1|TRBV7-9
CASGRRGMNEQFF
TGTGCCAGCGGGCGGCGGGGGATGAATGAGCAGTTCTTC
>TRBD2|NA|TRBJ2-1|TRBV11-3
CASSPGGRGGPGNEQFF
TGTGCCAGCAGCCCCGGGGGACGGGGGGGCCCCGGCAATGAGCAGTTCTTC
>TRBD1|NA|TRBJ2-2|TRBV15
CATSRDHPGQASGELFF
TGTGCCACCAGCAGAGACCACCCGGGACAGGCGTCCGGGGAGCTGTTTTTT
>NA|NA|TRBJ1-3|TRBV7-9
CASSLAGGVSGNTIYF
TGTGCCAGCAGCTTAGCGGGGGGAGTATCTGGAAACACCATATATTTT
>NA|NA|TRBJ2-1|TRBV11-1
CASSYERPEQFF
TGTGCCAGCAGCTACGAGAGACCCGAGCAGTTCTTC
>NA|few|TRBJ1-1|TRBV27
CASSLREAANTEAFF
TGTGCCAGCAGTTTAAGGGAGGCCGCGAACACTGAAGCTTTCTTT
>NA|NA|TRBJ2-7|TRBV27
CASSFLRSRGEQYF
TGTGCCAGCAGTTTCTTGCGGAGCCGCGGCGAGCAGTACTTC
>TRBD2|NA|TRBJ2-3|TRBV29-1
CSVDGTSSPDTQYF
TGCAGCGTTGATGGGACTAGTAGCCCAGATACGCAGTATTTT
>TRBD1|NA|TRBJ1-2|TRBV6-5
CASGTGNGYTF
TGTGCCAGTGGGACAGGGAATGGCTACACCTTC
>NA|once|TRBJ2-1|TRBV7-3
CASSLLTTPLDEQFF
TGTGCCAGCAGCTTATTGACAACCCCCCTAGATGAGCAGTTCTTC
>TRBD2|NA|TRBJ2-7|TRBV6-6
CASSTGTSFYEQYF
TGTGCCAGCAGTACCGGGACTAGTTTCTACGAGCAGTACTTC